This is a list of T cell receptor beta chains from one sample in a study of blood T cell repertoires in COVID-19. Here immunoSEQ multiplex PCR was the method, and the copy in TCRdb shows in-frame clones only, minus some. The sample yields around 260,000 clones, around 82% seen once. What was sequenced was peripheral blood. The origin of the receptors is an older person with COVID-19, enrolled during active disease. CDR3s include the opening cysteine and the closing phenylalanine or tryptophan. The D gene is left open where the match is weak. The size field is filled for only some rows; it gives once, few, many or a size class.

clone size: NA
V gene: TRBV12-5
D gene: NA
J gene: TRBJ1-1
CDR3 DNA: TGTGCTAGTGCCAAGCCGGGTCTCCAAGGCACTGAAGCTTTCTTT
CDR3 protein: CASAKPGLQGTEAFF

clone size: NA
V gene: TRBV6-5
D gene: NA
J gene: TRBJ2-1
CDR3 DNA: TGTGCCAGCAAACTCGGACTCACCTACAATGAGCAGTTCTTC
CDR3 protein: CASKLGLTYNEQFF

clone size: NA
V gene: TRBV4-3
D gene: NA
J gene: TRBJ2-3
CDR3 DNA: TGCGCCAGCAGCCAAGATTTCTCGGGAGCTAGCACAGATACGCAGTATTTT
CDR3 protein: CASSQDFSGASTDTQYF

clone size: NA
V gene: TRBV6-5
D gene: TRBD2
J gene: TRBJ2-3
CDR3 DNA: TGTGCCAGCAGTTACGGGGGGGAGACTAGCACAGATACGCAGTATTTT
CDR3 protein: CASSYGGETSTDTQYF

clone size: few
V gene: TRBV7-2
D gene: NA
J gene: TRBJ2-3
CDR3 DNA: TGTGCCAGCAGCTTTCCCTTGGGCGGGGCTAGCACAGATACGCAGTATTTT
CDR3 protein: CASSFPLGGASTDTQYF

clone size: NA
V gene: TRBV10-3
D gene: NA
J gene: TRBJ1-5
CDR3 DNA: TGTGCCATCAGTGAAAGGGCAGGGGTCAAGCAGCCCCAGCATTTT
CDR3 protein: CAISERAGVKQPQHF

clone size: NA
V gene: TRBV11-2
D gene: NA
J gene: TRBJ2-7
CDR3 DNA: TGTGCCAGCAGCGGCAGGGCCTCCGCAGGGCCCCCCTACGAGCAGTACTTC
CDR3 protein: CASSGRASAGPPYEQYF

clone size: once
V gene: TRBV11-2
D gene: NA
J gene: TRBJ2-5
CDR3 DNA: TGTGCCGTCCAACAGGGGAGGTTAGAGACCCAGTACTTC
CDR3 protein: CAVQQGRLETQYF

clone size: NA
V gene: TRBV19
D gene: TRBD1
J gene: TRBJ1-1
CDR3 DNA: TGTGCCAGTAGTATCACAGGGGGCATGAACACTGAAGCTTTCTTT
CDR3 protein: CASSITGGMNTEAFF

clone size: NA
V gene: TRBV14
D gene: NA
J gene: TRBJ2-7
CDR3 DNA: TGTGCCAGCAGCCAGACAGCGTGGTACGAGCAGTACTTC
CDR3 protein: CASSQTAWYEQYF

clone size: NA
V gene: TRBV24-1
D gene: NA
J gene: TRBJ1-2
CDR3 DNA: TGTGCCACCAGTTCCGGAACAGGTTCCTATGGCTACACCTTC
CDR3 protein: CATSSGTGSYGYTF

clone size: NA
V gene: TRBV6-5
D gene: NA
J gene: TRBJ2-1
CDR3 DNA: TGTGCCAGCAGTCGCGGGGGCTGGGCCTACAATGAGCAGTTCTTC
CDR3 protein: CASSRGGWAYNEQFF

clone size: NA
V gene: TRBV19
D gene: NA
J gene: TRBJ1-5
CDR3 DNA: TGTGCCAGTAGTATAGATCGTGCCGGACTGAATAGCAATCAGCCCCAGCATTTT
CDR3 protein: CASSIDRAGLNSNQPQHF

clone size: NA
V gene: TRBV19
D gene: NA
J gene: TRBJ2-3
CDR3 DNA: TGTGCCAGTAGTATGTGGCAGTCCACAGATACGCAGTATTTT
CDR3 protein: CASSMWQSTDTQYF

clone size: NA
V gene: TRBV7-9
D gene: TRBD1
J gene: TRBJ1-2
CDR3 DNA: TGTGCCAGCAGCTTGACAGGGTACGACTATGGCTACACCTTC
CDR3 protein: CASSLTGYDYGYTF

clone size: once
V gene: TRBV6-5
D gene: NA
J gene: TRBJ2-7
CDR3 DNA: TGTGCCAGCAGTCCGGGCGTTTATACAGGACAGTACTTC
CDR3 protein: CASSPGVYTGQYF

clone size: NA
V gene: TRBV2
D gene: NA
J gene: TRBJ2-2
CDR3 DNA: TGTGCCAGCAGTGCGAGGGATAACACCGGGGAGCTGTTTTTT
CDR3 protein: CASSARDNTGELFF

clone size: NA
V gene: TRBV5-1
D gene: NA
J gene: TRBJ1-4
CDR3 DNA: TGCGCCAGCAGCTTGCGGGGGGGTAGTAATGAAAAACTGTTTTTT
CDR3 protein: CASSLRGGSNEKLFF

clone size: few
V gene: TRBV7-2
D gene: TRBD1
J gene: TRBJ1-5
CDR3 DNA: TGTGCCAGCAGCGCCGACAGGGAACAGCCCCAGCATTTT
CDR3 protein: CASSADREQPQHF

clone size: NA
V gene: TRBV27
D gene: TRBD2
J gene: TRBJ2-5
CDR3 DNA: TGTGCCAGCAGTGGACTAGCGGGAGAGGAGACCCAGTACTTC
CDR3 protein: CASSGLAGEETQYF

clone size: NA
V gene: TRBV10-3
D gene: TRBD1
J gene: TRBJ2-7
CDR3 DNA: TGTGCCATCAGTGACCCTCTGGGGACAGGTCTTAAAAGGCATTACTTC
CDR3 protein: CAISDPLGTGLKRHYF

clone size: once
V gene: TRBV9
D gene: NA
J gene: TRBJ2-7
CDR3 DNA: TGTGCCAGCAGCCTGCGTCAGGACAGCCCCTACGAGCAGTACTTC
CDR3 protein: CASSLRQDSPYEQYF

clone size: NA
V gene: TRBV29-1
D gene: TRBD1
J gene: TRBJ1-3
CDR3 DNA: TGCAGCGTTGGGCAGGGGGCTACTGGAAACACCATATATTTT
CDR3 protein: CSVGQGATGNTIYF

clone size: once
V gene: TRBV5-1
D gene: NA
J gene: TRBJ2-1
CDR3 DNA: TGCGCCAGCAGCCTGAACTGGGTAGCGGATGAGCAGTTCTTC
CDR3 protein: CASSLNWVADEQFF

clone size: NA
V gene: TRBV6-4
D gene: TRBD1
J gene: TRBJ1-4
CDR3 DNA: TGTGCCAGCATCCGACAGGGCCTAGCAACTAATGAAAAACTGTTTTTT
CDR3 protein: CASIRQGLATNEKLFF

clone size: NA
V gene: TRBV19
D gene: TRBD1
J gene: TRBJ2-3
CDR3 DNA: TGTGCCAGTAGTCGGGGACAGGGTTTTTTTTCAGATACGCAGTATTTT
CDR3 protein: CASSRGQGFFSDTQYF

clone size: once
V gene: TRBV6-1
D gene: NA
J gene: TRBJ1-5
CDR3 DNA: TGTGCCAGCAGTGAACGGGGAGACCTCGTAACTCAGCCCCAGCATTTT
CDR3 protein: CASSERGDLVTQPQHF

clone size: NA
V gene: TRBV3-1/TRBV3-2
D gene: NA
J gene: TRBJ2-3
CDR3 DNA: TGTGCCAGCAGCCAAGAGGGGCGCCTGGGCACAGATACGCAGTATTTT
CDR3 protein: CASSQEGRLGTDTQYF

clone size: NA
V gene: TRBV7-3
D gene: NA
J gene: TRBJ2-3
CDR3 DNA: TGTGCCAGCAGCAATAGGGGGGGTGCTAGCACAGATACGCAGTATTTT
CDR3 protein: CASSNRGGASTDTQYF

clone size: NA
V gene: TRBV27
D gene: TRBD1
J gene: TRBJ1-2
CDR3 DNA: TGTGCCAGCAGTTCCGGGACAGTATATGGCTACACCTTC
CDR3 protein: CASSSGTVYGYTF

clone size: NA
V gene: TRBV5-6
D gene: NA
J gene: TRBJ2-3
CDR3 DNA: TGTGCCAGCAGCTTGGTTAGTCGGGCAGATACGCAGTATTTT
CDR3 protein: CASSLVSRADTQYF

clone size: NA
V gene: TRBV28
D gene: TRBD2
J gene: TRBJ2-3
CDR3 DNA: TGTGCCAGCAGTTTATTTGCTAGCGGGAACACAGATACGCAGTATTTT
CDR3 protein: CASSLFASGNTDTQYF

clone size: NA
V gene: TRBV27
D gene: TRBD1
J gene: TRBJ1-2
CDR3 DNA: TGTGCCACTGGACAGGGGTATGGCTACACCTTC
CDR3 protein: CATGQGYGYTF

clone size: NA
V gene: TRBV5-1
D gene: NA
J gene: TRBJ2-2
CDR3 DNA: TGCGCCAGCAGCTCAGGAGGGACCGGGGAGCTGTTTTTT
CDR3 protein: CASSSGGTGELFF

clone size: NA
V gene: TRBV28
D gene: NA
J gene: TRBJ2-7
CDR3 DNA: TGTGCCAGCACCTCCGGGGTTTCCGAGCAGTACTTC
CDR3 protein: CASTSGVSEQYF

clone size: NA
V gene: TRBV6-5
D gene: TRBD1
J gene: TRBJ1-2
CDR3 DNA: TGTGCCAGCAATCAGGGACAGGTTGGGGACGGCTACACCTTC
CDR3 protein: CASNQGQVGDGYTF

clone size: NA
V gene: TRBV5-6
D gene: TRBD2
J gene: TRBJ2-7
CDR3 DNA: TGTGCCAGCAGCCCGCCCGGACTAGCGGGGAGCTCCTACGAGCAGTACTTC
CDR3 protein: CASSPPGLAGSSYEQYF

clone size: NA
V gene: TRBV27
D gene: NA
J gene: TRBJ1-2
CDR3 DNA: TGTGCCAGCAGCTTGGGGGGGCTGGGGAACTATGGCTACACCTTC
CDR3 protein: CASSLGGLGNYGYTF

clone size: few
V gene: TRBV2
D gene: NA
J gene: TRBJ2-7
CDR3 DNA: TGTGCCAGCAGGGATGACTCATACGAGCAGTACTTC
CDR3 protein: CASRDDSYEQYF

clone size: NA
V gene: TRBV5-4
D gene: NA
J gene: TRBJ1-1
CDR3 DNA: TGTGCCAGCAGCCCATTACAGAACACTGAAGCTTTCTTT
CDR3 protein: CASSPLQNTEAFF

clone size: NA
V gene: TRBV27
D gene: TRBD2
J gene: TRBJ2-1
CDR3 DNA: TGTGCCAGCAGAACTAGCGGCTCCTACAATGAGCAGTTCTTC
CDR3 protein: CASRTSGSYNEQFF

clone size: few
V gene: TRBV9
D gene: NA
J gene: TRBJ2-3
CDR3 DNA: TGTGCCAGCAGCGTACAGTTAGGGGGAGATACGCAGTATTTT
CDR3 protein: CASSVQLGGDTQYF